The T cell receptor (beta chain) described here comes from a study of blood T cell repertoires in COVID-19. Study at large: Acute-phase and convalescent COVID-19 samples originated in the United States, Italy and Spain. PBMCs, B-cell-depleted T cells, or T cells provided the cDNA or gDNA that made up the material.

Measured with immunoSEQ multiplex PCR; TCRdb has only the in-frame clones, and not every one. There are some 90,000 clones in the sample; 81% occur only once, and around 4.5% lies in the top ten. V was clipped by 0 bases and J by 2 bases, with 19 bases between them. The CDR3 totals 18 residues. Germline CDR1 and CDR2: LGHDT and YNNKEL (reference sequence). This clone was counted once. The rearrangement links TRBV3-1 (or the pseudogene TRBV3-2) to TRBJ1-1; tentatively, D is TRBD1 (5 bases). The sample taken for sequencing was peripheral blood. The receptor was isolated from a man aged 55 to 70 with acute or convalescent COVID-19. The CDR3 sequence: CASSQDRKPRGGNTEAFF. The CDR3 bases are TGTGCCAGCAGCCAAGATCGGAAACCCCGGGGGGGTAACACTGAAGCTTTCTTT.